This passage covers 11 T cell receptor beta chains from one sample sequenced in a study of T cells in Graves' hyperthyroidism and ophthalmopathy. Amplification of TCR beta CDR3 regions was performed using RNA transcripts as template. HTBI primers were employed in a first-round RT-PCR of the TCR CDR3. TCRdb analysed the multiplex PCR reads with MiXCR anew, one entry per CDR3 protein. The sample lists roughly 570,000 distinct CDR3 sequences; about 15% were seen once. Sample: blood. Source of these receptors: a woman aged 30 to 39 with Graves' hyperthyroidism.

This chain uses TRBV28 with TRBJ1-2; D perhaps matches TRBD1 (5 bases). CDR1 and CDR2 from the germline V gene are MDHEN and SYDVKM. The germline V and J ends were trimmed by 2 bases and 7 bases, with 20 bases remaining between them. The CDR3 is 16 residues long. CDR3 sequence (DNA): TGTGCCAGCAGTTTACGCAGTTTCCGGACACGGAGTGGCTACACCTTC. It yields the protein CASSLRSFRTRSGYTF.

V usage is TRBV12-3 or TRBV12-4 and J usage is TRBJ1-4; 7 bases align to TRBD1. After removal of 5 bases from V and 5 bases from J, the junction contained 5 bases not matched to a gene. The CDR3 consists of 14 residues. In DNA, the CDR3 is TGTGCCAGCAGTGTAAGGACAGGAAATGAAAAACTGTTTTTT. This codes for CASSVRTGNEKLFF.

This clonotype was counted at least ten times. The V call is TRBV7-2, the J call TRBJ2-1; 10 bases map to TRBD2. With 6 bases clipped from V and 5 bases from J, the junction kept 7 bases outside the gene matches. The germline CDR1 and CDR2 sequences are SGHTA and FQGNSA. The CDR3 has 15 residues. CDR3 sequence reads: CASSPTGTSDNEQFF. CDR3 nucleotide sequence: TGTGCCAGCAGTCCTACCGGGACTAGCGACAATGAGCAGTTCTTC. Filled out from reference TRBV7-2 and TRBJ2-1, the complete variable domain reads GAGVSQSPSNKVTEKGKDVELRCDPISGHTALYWYRQSLGQGLEFLIYFQGNSAPDKSGLPSDRFSAERTGGSVSTLTIQRTQQEDSAVYLCASSPTGTSDNEQFFGPGTRLTVL.

This clonotype was observed a handful of times. The chain carries TRBV11-1 and TRBJ1-4; D might be TRBD1 (6 bases). V was trimmed by 1 base and J by 4 bases, leaving 10 bases between them. The CDR3 runs 15 residues. Germline lookup yields CDR1 SGHAT and CDR2 FQDESV (reference sequence). CDR3 loop: CASSLGGGGNEKLFF. For the CDR3, the DNA is TGTGCCAGCAGCTTAGGGGGGGGCGGTAATGAAAAACTGTTTTTT.

This chain links TRBV20-1 with TRBJ2-7, with TRBD2 matching over 13 bases. Germline CDR1 and CDR2: DFQATT and SNEGSKA (reference sequence). The CDR3 covers 13 residues. The V segment lost 5 bases and the J segment 7 bases; nucleotides outside the gene matches: 5. Here the CDR3 reads CSAQTSGRYEQYF. The CDR3 DNA reads as TGCAGTGCTCAGACTAGCGGGAGGTATGAGCAGTACTTC.

The rearrangement uses TRBV12-3 or TRBV12-4 and TRBJ1-2; 7 bases are a match to TRBD1. The V segment lost 6 bases and the J segment 8 bases; nucleotides outside the gene matches: 12. The CDR3 covers 14 residues. The CDR3 spells CASSQGQASLGYTF. The CDR3 DNA sequence: TGTGCCAGCAGCCAAGGACAGGCATCACTAGGCTACACCTTC.

V is TRBV5-1 and J is TRBJ2-7; TRBD2 aligns across 10 bases. Trimming took 4 bases from V and 2 from J; bases not matched to a gene: 6. Germline V lookup: CDR1 SGHRS, CDR2 YFSETQ. This CDR3 spans 15 amino acids. In nucleotides, the CDR3 is TGCGCCAGCAGCGCCGCCGGGACTAGCGCCTACGAGCAGTACTTC. This encodes CASSAAGTSAYEQYF.

This sequence joins TRBV5-4 and TRBJ1-6, with D tentatively TRBD1 (6 bases). The CDR3 has 16 residues. Germline CDR1 is SGHNT and CDR2 is YYREEE (reference sequence). V was shortened by 5 bases and J by 8 bases, with 20 bases between the two germline ends. As DNA, the CDR3 is TGTGCCAGCAGTGGCCCGGACAGACCTGGGGATTCACCCCTCCACTTT. Translated: CASSGPDRPGDSPLHF.

This clonotype has a count of ten or more. The chain combines TRBV30 with TRBJ1-3; D ambiguous. The CDR3 is 15 residues long. Germline assignment: CDR1 GTSNPN and CDR2 SVGIG (reference sequence). Trimming took off 3 bases at V and 2 bases at J, with 14 bases between the two ends. CDR3 sequence reads: CAWSDRSWPGNTIYF. The CDR3 nucleotides are TGTGCCTGGAGCGACCGGAGCTGGCCTGGAAACACCATATATTTT.

The chain is built from TRBV28 and TRBJ1-2; maybe TRBD1 (5 bases). This CDR3 has 13 amino acids. Looked up from germline, CDR1 is MDHEN and CDR2 is SYDVKM. The V and J ends lost 7 bases and 6 bases respectively, with 15 bases between them. Here the CDR3 DNA reads TGTGCCAGCAAAGTAGGGGACCTCCATGGCTACACCTTC. Translation gives CASKVGDLHGYTF.

In regard to this clonotype: Lacking the conserved final phenylalanine or tryptophan, this CDR3 likely reflects a read error. The chain carries TRBV30 and TRBJ1-3; unclear D gene. Trimming cost V 2 bases and J 4 bases, with 9 bases left between them. CDR3 length: 13 amino acids. The germline gives CDR1 GTSNPN, CDR2 SVGIG (reference sequence). For the CDR3, the DNA is TGTGCCTGGAGTCTTCTACTGGGAAACACCATATATCTT. Its translation: CAWSLLLGNTIYL.